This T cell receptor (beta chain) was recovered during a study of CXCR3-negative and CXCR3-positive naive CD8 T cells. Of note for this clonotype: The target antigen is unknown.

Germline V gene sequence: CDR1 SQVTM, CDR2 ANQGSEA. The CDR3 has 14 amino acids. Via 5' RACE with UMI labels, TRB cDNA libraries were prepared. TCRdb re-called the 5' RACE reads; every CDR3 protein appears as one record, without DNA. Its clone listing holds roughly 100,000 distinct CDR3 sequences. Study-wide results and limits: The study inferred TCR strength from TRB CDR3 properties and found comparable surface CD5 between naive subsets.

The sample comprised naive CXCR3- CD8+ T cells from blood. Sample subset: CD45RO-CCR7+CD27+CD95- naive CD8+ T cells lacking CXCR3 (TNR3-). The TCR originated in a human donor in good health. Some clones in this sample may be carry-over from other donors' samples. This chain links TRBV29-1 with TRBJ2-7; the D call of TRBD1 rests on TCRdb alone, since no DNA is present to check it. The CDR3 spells CSVQTGTGSYEQYF.